This is a list of T cell receptor beta chains from one sample in a study of cytomegalovirus exposure and HLA in healthy donors. Some clones are missing from TCRdb's copy, which holds only in-frame ones; the method was immunoSEQ multiplex PCR. Its listing shows 100,000 to 150,000 clones. Material: PBMCs. These receptors were taken from a woman aged 40 to 50 in good health and CMV-seropositive. The CDR3 runs from the conserved cysteine through the conserved F or W. Each record gives: D gene, J gene, V gene, CDR3 protein, CDR3 DNA. A D gene is named only where the DNA matches it firmly.

TRBD1,TRBJ2-5,TRBV18,CASSLDRGPETQYF,TGTGCCAGCTCACTCGACAGGGGGCCAGAGACCCAGTACTTC
TRBD2,TRBJ2-7,TRBV6-5,CASRRTSGNYEQYF,TGTGCCAGCAGACGGACTAGCGGGAACTACGAGCAGTACTTC
TRBD2,TRBJ2-3,TRBV19,CASTPSGSRADTQYF,TGTGCCAGTACCCCTAGCGGGTCTCGGGCAGATACGCAGTATTTT
TRBD1,TRBJ2-1,TRBV10-1,CASSGTGINEQFF,TGCGCCAGCTCGGGGACAGGGATCAATGAGCAGTTCTTC
NA,TRBJ2-1,TRBV4-1,CASSQQTGLGYNEQFF,TGCGCCAGCAGCCAACAAACAGGGTTAGGGTACAATGAGCAGTTCTTC
NA,TRBJ1-2,TRBV28,CASSLYRRNYGYTF,TGTGCCAGCAGTCTCTACAGAAGGAACTATGGCTACACCTTC
TRBD1,TRBJ2-7,TRBV20-1,CSAYQGDEQYF,TGCAGTGCCTATCAGGGGGACGAGCAGTACTTC
NA,TRBJ2-5,TRBV6-5,CASSYIGGWRQETQYF,TGTGCCAGCAGTTACATAGGCGGATGGAGGCAAGAGACCCAGTACTTC
TRBD1,TRBJ1-2,TRBV30,CAWSHSGQGKGYTF,TGTGCCTGGAGTCATTCGGGACAGGGAAAAGGCTACACCTTC
TRBD2,TRBJ2-5,TRBV14,CASSHLAGVTSETQYF,TGTGCCAGCAGCCACTTAGCGGGAGTAACTTCCGAGACCCAGTACTTC
NA,TRBJ2-2,TRBV30,CAWSQKWELFF,TGTGCCTGGAGTCAGAAATGGGAGCTGTTTTTT
NA,TRBJ1-2,TRBV19,CACTQKDGLYGYTF,TGTGCCTGTACTCAAAAGGACGGACTTTATGGCTACACCTTC
TRBD1,TRBJ1-5,TRBV6-1,CASSGTGTVPQHF,TGTGCCAGCAGTGGGACAGGGACAGTTCCACAGCATTTT
NA,TRBJ2-3,TRBV9,CASSNTPGLITGTDTQYF,TGTGCCAGCAGCAACACCCCGGGACTGATAACCGGCACAGATACGCAGTATTTT
NA,TRBJ1-1,TRBV7-2,CASSLAVGMNTEAFF,TGTGCCAGCAGCTTAGCGGTTGGCATGAACACTGAAGCTTTCTTT